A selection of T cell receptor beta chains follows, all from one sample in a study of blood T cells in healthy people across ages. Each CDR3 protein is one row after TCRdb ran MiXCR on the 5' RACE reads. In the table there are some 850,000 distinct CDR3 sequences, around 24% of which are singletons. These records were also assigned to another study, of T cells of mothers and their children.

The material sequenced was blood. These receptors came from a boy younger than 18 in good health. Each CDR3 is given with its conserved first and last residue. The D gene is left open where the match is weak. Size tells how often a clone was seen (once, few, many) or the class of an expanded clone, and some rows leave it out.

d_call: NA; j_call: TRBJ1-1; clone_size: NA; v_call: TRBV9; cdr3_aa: CASSVGPVGGMHTEAFF; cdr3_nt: TGTGCCAGCAGCGTAGGACCGGTCGGGGGAATGCACACTGAAGCTTTCTTT
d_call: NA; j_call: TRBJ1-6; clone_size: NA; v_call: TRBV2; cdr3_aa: CASQAQSSPLHF; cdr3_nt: TGTGCCAGCCAAGCACAGAGTTCACCCCTCCACTTT
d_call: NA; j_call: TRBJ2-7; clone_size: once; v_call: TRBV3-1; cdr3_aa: CACSQDDTLQYF; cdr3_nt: TGTGCCTGCAGCCAAGATGACACTTTGCAGTACTTC
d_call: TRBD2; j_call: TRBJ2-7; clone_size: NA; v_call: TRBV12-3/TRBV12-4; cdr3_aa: CASSNREEYEQYF; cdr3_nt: TGTGCCAGCAGCAACCGGGAGGAATACGAGCAGTACTTC
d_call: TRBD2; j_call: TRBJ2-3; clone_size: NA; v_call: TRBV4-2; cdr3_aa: CASSQDPAAGGMDTQYF; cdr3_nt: TGTGCCAGCAGCCAAGATCCGGCTGCGGGGGGGATGGATACGCAGTATTTT
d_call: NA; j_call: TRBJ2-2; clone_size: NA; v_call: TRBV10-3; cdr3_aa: CAISDFTGTGINTGELFF; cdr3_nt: TGTGCCATCAGTGATTTCACCGGGACTGGGATTAACACCGGGGAGCTGTTTTTT
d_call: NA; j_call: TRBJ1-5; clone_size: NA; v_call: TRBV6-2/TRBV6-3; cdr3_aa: CASSSLWDRLSNQPQHF; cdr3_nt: TGTGCCAGCAGTTCCTTGTGGGATAGATTAAGCAATCAGCCCCAGCATTTT
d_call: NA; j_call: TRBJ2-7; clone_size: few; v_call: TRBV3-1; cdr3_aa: CASSVSYGSSYEQYF; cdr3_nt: TGTGCCAGCAGCGTCAGTTACGGCAGCTCCTACGAGCAGTACTTC
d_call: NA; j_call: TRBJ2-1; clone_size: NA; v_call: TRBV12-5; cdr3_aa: CASGLVRVGNGDNEQFF; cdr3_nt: TGTGCTAGTGGTTTGGTTAGGGTAGGGAACGGTGATAATGAGCAGTTCTTC
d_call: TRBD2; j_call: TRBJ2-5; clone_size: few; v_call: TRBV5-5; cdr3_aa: CASSLPDLAGGQNERFF; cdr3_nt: TGTGCCAGCAGCTTGCCGGATTTGGCGGGGGGCCAGAATGAGCGGTTCTTC
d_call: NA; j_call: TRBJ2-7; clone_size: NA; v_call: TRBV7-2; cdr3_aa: CASSSDYGYEQYF; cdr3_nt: TGTGCCAGCAGCTCGGACTACGGATACGAGCAGTACTTC
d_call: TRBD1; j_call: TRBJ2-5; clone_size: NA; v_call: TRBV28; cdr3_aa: CASSIGGTGETQYF; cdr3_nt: TGTGCCAGCAGCATAGGGGGGACAGGAGAGACCCAGTACTTC
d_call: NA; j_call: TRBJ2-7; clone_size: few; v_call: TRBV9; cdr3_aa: CASSVGMWPSYEQYF; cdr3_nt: TGTGCCAGCAGCGTAGGAATGTGGCCCTCCTACGAGCAGTACTTC
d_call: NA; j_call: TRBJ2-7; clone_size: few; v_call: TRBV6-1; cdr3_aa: CASSEYQGPSRYEQYF; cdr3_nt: TGTGCCAGCAGTGAGTACCAGGGTCCTTCTCGCTACGAGCAGTACTTC
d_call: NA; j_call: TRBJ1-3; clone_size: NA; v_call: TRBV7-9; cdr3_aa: CASSSTSGTYF; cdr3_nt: TGTGCCAGCAGCTCAACGTCCGGGACATATTTT
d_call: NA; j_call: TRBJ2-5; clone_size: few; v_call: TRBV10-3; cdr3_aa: CAIKVGETQYF; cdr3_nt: TGTGCCATCAAAGTGGGAGAGACCCAGTACTTC
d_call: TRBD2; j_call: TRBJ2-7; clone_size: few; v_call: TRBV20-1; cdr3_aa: CSAGGLAYEQYF; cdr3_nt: TGCAGTGCTGGAGGACTAGCCTACGAGCAGTACTTC
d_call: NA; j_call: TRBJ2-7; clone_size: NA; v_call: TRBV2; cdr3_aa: CASREDRYEQYF; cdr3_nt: TGTGCCAGCAGGGAAGACAGGTACGAGCAGTACTTC
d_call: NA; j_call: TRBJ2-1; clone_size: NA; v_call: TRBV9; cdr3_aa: CASSVVSAGTPNEQFF; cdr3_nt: TGTGCCAGCAGCGTAGTTAGTGCGGGGACTCCCAATGAGCAGTTCTTC
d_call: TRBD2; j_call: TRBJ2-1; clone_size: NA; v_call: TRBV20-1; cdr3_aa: CSARLRGAGESSYNEQFF; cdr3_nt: TGCAGTGCTAGGCTCCGTGGAGCGGGGGAGAGCTCCTACAATGAGCAGTTCTTC
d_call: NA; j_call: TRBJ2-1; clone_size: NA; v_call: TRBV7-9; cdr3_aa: CASSSPTDPSSYNEQFF; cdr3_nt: TGTGCCAGCAGCTCCCCGACTGACCCCAGCTCCTACAATGAGCAGTTCTTC
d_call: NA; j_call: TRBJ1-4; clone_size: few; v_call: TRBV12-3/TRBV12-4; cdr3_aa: CASSTTTGSGEKLFF; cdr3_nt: TGTGCCAGCAGTACAACCACAGGGTCGGGTGAAAAACTGTTTTTT
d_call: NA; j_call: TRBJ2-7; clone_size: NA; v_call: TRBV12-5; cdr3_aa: CASGPEGGRDRYEQYF; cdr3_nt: TGTGCTAGTGGTCCCGAAGGGGGGAGGGACCGCTACGAGCAGTACTTC
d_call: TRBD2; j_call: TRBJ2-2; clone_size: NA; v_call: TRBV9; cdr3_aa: CASTIETGTSEDPNTGELFF; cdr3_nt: TGTGCCAGCACCATTGAAACCGGGACTAGCGAGGATCCGAACACCGGGGAGCTGTTTTTT
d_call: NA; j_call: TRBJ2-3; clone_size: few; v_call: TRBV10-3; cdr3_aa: CATDTGDTQYF; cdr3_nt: TGTGCCACCGATACTGGAGATACGCAGTATTTT
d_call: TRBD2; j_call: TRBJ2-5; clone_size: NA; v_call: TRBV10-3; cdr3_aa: CAISEVASGQETQYF; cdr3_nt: TGTGCCATCAGTGAGGTGGCTAGCGGGCAAGAGACCCAGTACTTC
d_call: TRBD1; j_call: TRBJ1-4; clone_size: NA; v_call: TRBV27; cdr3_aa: CASSPQGATEKLFF; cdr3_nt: TGTGCCAGCAGTCCACAGGGGGCGACAGAAAAACTGTTTTTT
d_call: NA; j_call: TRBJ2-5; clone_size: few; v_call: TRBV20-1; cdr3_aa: CSARDRVFVETQYF; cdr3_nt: TGCAGTGCTAGAGATCGGGTTTTTGTGGAGACCCAGTACTTC
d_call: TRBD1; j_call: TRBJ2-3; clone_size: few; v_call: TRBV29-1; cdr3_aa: CSVNRGRADTQYF; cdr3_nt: TGCAGCGTCAACAGGGGGCGCGCAGATACGCAGTATTTT
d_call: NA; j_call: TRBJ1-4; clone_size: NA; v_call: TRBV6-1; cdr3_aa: CASSGGHGTSLGRLNEKLFF; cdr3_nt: TGTGCCAGCAGTGGGGGCCATGGAACATCCTTGGGACGACTTAATGAAAAACTGTTTTTT
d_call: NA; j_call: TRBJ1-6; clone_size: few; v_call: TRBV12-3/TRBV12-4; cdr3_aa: CASKGRGSTNSPLHF; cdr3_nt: TGTGCCAGTAAAGGCCGGGGGTCGACGAATTCACCCCTCCACTTT
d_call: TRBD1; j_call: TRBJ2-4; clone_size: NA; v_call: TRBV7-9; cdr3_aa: CASSSAGQGIRNIQYF; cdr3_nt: TGTGCCAGCAGCTCCGCCGGACAGGGCATTAGGAACATTCAGTACTTC
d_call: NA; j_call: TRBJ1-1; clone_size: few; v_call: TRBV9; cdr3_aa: CASTPSYMNTEAFF; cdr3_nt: TGTGCCAGCACCCCATCATACATGAACACTGAAGCTTTCTTT
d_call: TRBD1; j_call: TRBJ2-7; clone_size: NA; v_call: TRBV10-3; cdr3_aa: CAISRTGGKYEQYF; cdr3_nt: TGTGCCATCAGTAGGACAGGGGGCAAATACGAGCAGTACTTC
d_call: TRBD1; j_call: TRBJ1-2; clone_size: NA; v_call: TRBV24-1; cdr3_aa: CATSGGTDDNYGYTF; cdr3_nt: TGTGCCACCAGTGGAGGGACAGACGACAACTATGGCTACACCTTC
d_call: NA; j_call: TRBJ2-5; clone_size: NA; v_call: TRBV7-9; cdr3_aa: CASSPVGGGETQYF; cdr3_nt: TGTGCCAGCAGCCCCGTTGGTGGAGGGGAGACCCAGTACTTC
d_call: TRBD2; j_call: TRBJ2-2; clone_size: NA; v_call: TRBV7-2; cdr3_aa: CASSLAGGSTGELFF; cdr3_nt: TGTGCCAGCAGTTTAGCGGGGGGCTCCACCGGGGAGCTGTTTTTT
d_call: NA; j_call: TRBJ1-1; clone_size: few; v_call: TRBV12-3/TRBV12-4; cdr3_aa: CASLPRPGTEAFF; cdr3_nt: TGTGCCAGTCTACCGCGCCCGGGGACTGAAGCTTTCTTT
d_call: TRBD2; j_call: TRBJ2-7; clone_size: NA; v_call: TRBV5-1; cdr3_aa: CASSPGMGGPYEQYF; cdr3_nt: TGCGCCAGCAGCCCTGGCATGGGAGGGCCTTACGAGCAGTACTTC
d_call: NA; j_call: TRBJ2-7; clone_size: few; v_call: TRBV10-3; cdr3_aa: CAISVRQSYEQYF; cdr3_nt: TGTGCCATCAGTGTTAGACAGTCCTACGAGCAGTACTTC
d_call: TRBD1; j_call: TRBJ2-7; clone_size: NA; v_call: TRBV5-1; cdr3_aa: CASSRGTGGDEQYF; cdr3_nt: TGCGCCAGCAGTCGGGGGACAGGGGGCGACGAGCAGTACTTC
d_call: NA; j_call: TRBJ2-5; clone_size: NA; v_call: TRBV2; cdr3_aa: CASSDLGTAQETQYF; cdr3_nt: TGTGCCAGCAGTGATTTGGGCACAGCGCAAGAGACCCAGTACTTC
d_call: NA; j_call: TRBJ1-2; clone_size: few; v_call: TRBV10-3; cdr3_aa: CAISEPKAGNYGYTF; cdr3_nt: TGTGCCATCAGTGAGCCTAAGGCAGGGAACTATGGCTACACCTTC